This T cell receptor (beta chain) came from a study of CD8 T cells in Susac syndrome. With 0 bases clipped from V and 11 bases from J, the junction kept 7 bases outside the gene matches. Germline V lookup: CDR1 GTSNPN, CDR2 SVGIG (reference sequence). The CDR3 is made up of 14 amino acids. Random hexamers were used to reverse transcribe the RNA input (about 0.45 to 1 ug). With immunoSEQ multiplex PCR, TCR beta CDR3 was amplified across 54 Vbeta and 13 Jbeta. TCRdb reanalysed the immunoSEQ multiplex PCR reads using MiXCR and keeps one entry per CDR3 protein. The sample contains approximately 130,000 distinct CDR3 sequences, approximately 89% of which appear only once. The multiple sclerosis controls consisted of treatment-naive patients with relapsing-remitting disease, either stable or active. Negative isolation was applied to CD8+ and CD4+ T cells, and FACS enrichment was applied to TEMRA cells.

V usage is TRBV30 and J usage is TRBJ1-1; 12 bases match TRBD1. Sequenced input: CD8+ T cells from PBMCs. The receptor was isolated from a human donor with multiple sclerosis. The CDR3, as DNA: TGTGCCTGGAGTGTAGGGACAGGGGGCGCGAAGGCTTTCTTT. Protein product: CAWSVGTGGAKAFF. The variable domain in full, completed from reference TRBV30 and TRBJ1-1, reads SQTIHQWPATLVQPVGSPLSLECTVEGTSNPNLYWYRQAAGRGLQLLFYSVGIGQISSEVPQNLSASRPQDRQFILSSKKLLLSDSGFYLCAWSVGTGGAKAFFGQGTRLTVV.